These T cell receptor beta chains were read from a single sample in a study of blood T cell repertoires in COVID-19. Clones were read by immunoSEQ multiplex PCR, and TCRdb kept only the in-frame ones, dropping some. Seen here are 150,000 to 200,000 clones, over 75% observed once, and the top ten hold 9.5% to 12%. Sequencing was performed on PBMCs or T cells enriched from blood (not recorded which). The receptors stem from a man in his fifties or sixties who had recovered from COVID-19. The CDR3 runs from the conserved cysteine through the conserved F or W. The D gene is left open where the match is weak. Clone size is stated in some rows and not others, as once, few, many or a class when expanded.

clone size | D gene | J gene | V gene | CDR3 protein | CDR3 DNA
- | TRBD2 | TRBJ2-5 | TRBV19 | CASSIFPSGTREETQYF | TGTGCCAGTAGTATATTCCCTAGCGGGACCAGGGAAGAGACCCAGTACTTC
few | - | TRBJ2-1 | TRBV10-3 | CASGREPANEQFF | TGTGCCAGCGGCCGGGAGCCAGCCAATGAGCAGTTCTTC
- | - | TRBJ2-2 | TRBV7-6 | CASSFRGTGELFF | TGTGCCAGCAGCTTTCGGGGGACCGGGGAGCTGTTTTTT
- | - | TRBJ1-2 | TRBV6-2/TRBV6-3 | CASSPPGREGYTF | TGTGCCAGCAGCCCACCGGGAAGGGAGGGCTACACCTTC
- | TRBD2 | TRBJ2-1 | TRBV5-1 | CASSFGTSGGLSSYNEQFF | TGCGCCAGCAGCTTTGGGACTAGCGGGGGCCTGAGCTCCTACAATGAGCAGTTCTTC
- | - | TRBJ2-4 | TRBV11-2 | CASRPDLPGIQYF | TGTGCCAGCAGACCCGACTTGCCCGGCATTCAGTACTTC
- | TRBD2 | TRBJ2-1 | TRBV7-2 | CASSSGVAGNEQFF | TGTGCCAGCAGCTCCGGGGTAGCGGGGAATGAGCAGTTCTTC
- | TRBD2 | TRBJ2-5 | TRBV4-1 | CASSRGLAEETQYF | TGCGCCAGCAGCCGGGGACTAGCGGAAGAGACCCAGTACTTC
many | TRBD2 | TRBJ2-7 | TRBV4-2 | CASSQDPGLGGGEQYF | TGTGCCAGCAGCCAAGACCCGGGACTAGGAGGAGGCGAGCAGTACTTC
- | TRBD1 | TRBJ1-1 | TRBV3-1/TRBV3-2 | CASSMGTDPSGAFF | TGTGCCAGCAGCATGGGGACAGACCCATCAGGAGCTTTCTTT
- | - | TRBJ1-4 | TRBV18 | CASSQYREANEKLFF | TGTGCCAGCTCACAGTACAGGGAAGCTAATGAAAAACTGTTTTTT
- | TRBD1 | TRBJ2-1 | TRBV18 | CASSPLGTGDHNEQFF | TGTGCCAGCTCACCCCTGGGGACAGGGGACCACAATGAGCAGTTCTTC
- | TRBD2 | TRBJ2-5 | TRBV3-1/TRBV3-2 | CASSLGTSVRQETQYF | TGTGCCAGCAGCCTGGGGACTAGCGTCCGCCAAGAGACCCAGTACTTC
- | TRBD1 | TRBJ1-1 | TRBV18 | CASSSKGAGTTEAFF | TGTGCCAGCTCGTCTAAGGGGGCCGGGACCACTGAAGCTTTCTTT
- | TRBD2 | TRBJ2-3 | TRBV24-1 | CATRQGAGGPADTQYF | TGTGCCACCAGACAAGGAGCGGGAGGGCCGGCAGATACGCAGTATTTT
- | - | TRBJ2-7 | TRBV5-6 | CASSTGGYEQYF | TGTGCCAGCAGCACCGGGGGATACGAGCAGTACTTC
- | TRBD1 | TRBJ1-1 | TRBV7-9 | CASSIQGAEAFF | TGTGCCAGCAGTATACAGGGGGCCGAAGCTTTCTTT
- | TRBD1 | TRBJ2-7 | TRBV10-2 | CASSFKQGAKPSYEQYF | TGCGCCAGCAGTTTTAAACAGGGGGCCAAACCCTCCTACGAGCAGTACTTC
- | TRBD1 | TRBJ2-1 | TRBV5-1 | CASSSNRDRPFF | TGCGCCAGCAGCTCAAACCGGGACAGACCTTTCTTC
- | - | TRBJ1-1 | TRBV3-1/TRBV3-2 | CASSQEGGLRAFF | TGTGCCAGCAGCCAAGAGGGGGGGCTAAGGGCTTTCTTT
- | TRBD2 | TRBJ2-1 | TRBV27 | CASGRGLGAGGPYEQFF | TGTGCCAGCGGACGGGGTCTTGGTGCGGGAGGGCCGTATGAGCAGTTCTTC
- | TRBD1 | TRBJ2-7 | TRBV6-5 | CASRQGANEQYF | TGTGCCAGTCGACAGGGGGCAAACGAGCAGTACTTC
- | TRBD1 | TRBJ2-7 | TRBV15 | CATSLGDRGLDDEQYF | TGTGCCACCAGCCTGGGGGACAGGGGGCTCGATGACGAGCAGTACTTC
- | TRBD1 | TRBJ1-5 | TRBV3-1/TRBV3-2 | CASSQGQTNQPQHF | TGTGCCAGCAGCCAGGGACAGACAAATCAGCCCCAGCATTTT
- | - | TRBJ2-5 | TRBV30 | CAWSVEGGRWETQYF | TGTGCCTGGAGTGTAGAAGGAGGCCGGTGGGAGACCCAGTACTTC
- | TRBD1 | TRBJ1-2 | TRBV27 | CASSPRQGNYGYTF | TGTGCCAGCAGTCCCAGACAGGGCAACTATGGCTACACCTTC
- | - | TRBJ1-2 | TRBV19 | CASSIELHYGYTF | TGTGCCAGTAGTATTGAACTCCACTATGGCTACACCTTC
- | - | TRBJ1-5 | TRBV28 | CASSLGGWAEIFRAGNQPQHF | TGTGCCAGCAGTTTAGGGGGCTGGGCAGAAATATTCCGGGCGGGCAATCAGCCCCAGCATTTT
- | - | TRBJ2-5 | TRBV28 | CASIQGLVLGETQYF | TGTGCCAGCATTCAAGGACTGGTTTTGGGTGAGACCCAGTACTTC
- | TRBD2 | TRBJ2-2 | TRBV27 | CASSLLAGGTGELFF | TGTGCCAGCAGTTTACTAGCGGGAGGCACCGGGGAGCTGTTTTTT
- | TRBD2 | TRBJ2-1 | TRBV3-1/TRBV3-2 | CASSQDTTTSGVDNEQFF | TGTGCCAGCAGCCAAGATACAACGACTAGCGGGGTTGACAATGAGCAGTTCTTC
- | TRBD2 | TRBJ2-5 | TRBV6-5 | CASSYGLAGIQETQYF | TGTGCCAGCAGTTACGGCCTAGCGGGGATCCAAGAGACCCAGTACTTC
- | - | TRBJ2-2 | TRBV5-1 | CASSLVRGGELFF | TGCGCCAGCAGCTTGGTGCGGGGTGGGGAGCTGTTTTTT
- | TRBD1 | TRBJ2-5 | TRBV7-3 | CASSLGSGAGGETQYF | TGTGCCAGCAGCTTAGGGAGTGGGGCAGGGGGTGAGACCCAGTACTTC
- | TRBD2 | TRBJ2-1 | TRBV5-1 | CASSLRAGGRRSYNEQFF | TGCGCCAGCAGCTTAAGAGCGGGGGGGCGCCGGTCCTACAATGAGCAGTTCTTC
few | TRBD1 | TRBJ2-5 | TRBV5-8 | CASSSTGELGETQYF | TGTGCCAGCAGCTCAACAGGGGAATTAGGAGAGACCCAGTACTTC
- | - | TRBJ2-3 | TRBV9 | CASSPGGSLDTQYF | TGTGCCAGCAGCCCAGGAGGGTCTTTGGATACGCAGTATTTT
- | TRBD1 | TRBJ1-5 | TRBV23-1 | CASSQLGPGQGKQVGNQPQHF | TGCGCCAGCAGTCAATTAGGACCGGGACAGGGTAAACAGGTGGGCAATCAGCCCCAGCATTTT
- | TRBD2 | TRBJ2-1 | TRBV5-4 | CASSSSGGADEQFF | TGTGCCAGCAGTTCTAGCGGGGGGGCAGATGAGCAGTTCTTC
once | - | TRBJ2-6 | TRBV5-4 | CASSKGGALPAGGANVLTF | TGTGCCAGCAGCAAAGGCGGGGCCCTCCCCGCCGGTGGGGCCAACGTCCTGACTTTC
- | - | TRBJ2-6 | TRBV2 | CASSERGTGANVLTF | TGTGCCAGCAGTGAAAGGGGAACCGGGGCCAACGTCCTGACTTTC
few | - | TRBJ2-7 | TRBV7-9 | CASSPTEGYEQYF | TGTGCCAGCAGCCCCACCGAGGGATACGAGCAGTACTTC
- | TRBD2 | TRBJ2-1 | TRBV24-1 | CATSDPTAGGNNEQFF | TGTGCCACCAGTGATCCCACAGCGGGGGGCAACAATGAGCAGTTCTTC
- | - | TRBJ2-1 | TRBV3-1/TRBV3-2 | CASSHPFSGDQFF | TGTGCCAGCAGCCACCCTTTTTCAGGGGACCAGTTCTTC
- | - | TRBJ2-1 | TRBV27 | CASSLKGVWGNEQFF | TGTGCCAGCAGTTTAAAGGGGGTCTGGGGGAATGAGCAGTTCTTC
- | TRBD1 | TRBJ2-7 | TRBV19 | CASSGTGGYEQYF | TGTGCCAGTAGCGGGACAGGGGGCTACGAGCAGTACTTC
once | TRBD1 | TRBJ1-4 | TRBV18 | CASSQSTGTNEKLFF | TGTGCCAGCTCCCAATCGACAGGGACGAATGAAAAACTGTTTTTT